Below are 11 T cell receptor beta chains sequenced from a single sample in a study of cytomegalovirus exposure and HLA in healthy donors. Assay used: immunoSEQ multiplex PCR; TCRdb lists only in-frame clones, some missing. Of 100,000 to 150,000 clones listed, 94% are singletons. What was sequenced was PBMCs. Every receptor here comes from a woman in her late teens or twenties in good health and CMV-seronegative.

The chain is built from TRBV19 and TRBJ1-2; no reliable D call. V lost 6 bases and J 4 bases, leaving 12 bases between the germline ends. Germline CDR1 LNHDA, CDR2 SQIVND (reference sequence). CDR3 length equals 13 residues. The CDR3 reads CASRETMGYGYTF. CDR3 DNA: TGTGCCAGTAGGGAGACGATGGGCTATGGCTACACCTTC.

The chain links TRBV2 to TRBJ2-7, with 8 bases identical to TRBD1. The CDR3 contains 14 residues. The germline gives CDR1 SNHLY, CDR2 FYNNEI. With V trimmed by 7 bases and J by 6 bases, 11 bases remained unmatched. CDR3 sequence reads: CASIYRGSAGEQYF. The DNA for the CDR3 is TGTGCCAGCATTTACAGGGGGTCGGCGGGCGAGCAGTACTTC.

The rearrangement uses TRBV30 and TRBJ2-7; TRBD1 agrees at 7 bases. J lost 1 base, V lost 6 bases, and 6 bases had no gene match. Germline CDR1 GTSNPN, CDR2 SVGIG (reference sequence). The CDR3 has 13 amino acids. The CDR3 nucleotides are TGTGCCTGCTCAAGGGGACAGTCCTACGAGCAGTACTTC. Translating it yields CACSRGQSYEQYF. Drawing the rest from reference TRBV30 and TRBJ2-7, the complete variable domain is SQTIHQWPATLVQPVGSPLSLECTVEGTSNPNLYWYRQAAGRGLQLLFYSVGIGQISSEVPQNLSASRPQDRQFILSSKKLLLSDSGFYLCACSRGQSYEQYFGPGTRLTVT.

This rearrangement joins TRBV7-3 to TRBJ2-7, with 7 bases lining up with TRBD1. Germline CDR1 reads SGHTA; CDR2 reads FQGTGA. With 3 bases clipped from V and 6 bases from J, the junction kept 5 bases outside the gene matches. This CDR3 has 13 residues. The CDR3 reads CASSFDRVSEQYF. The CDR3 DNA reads TGTGCCAGCAGCTTTGACAGGGTTTCCGAGCAGTACTTC.

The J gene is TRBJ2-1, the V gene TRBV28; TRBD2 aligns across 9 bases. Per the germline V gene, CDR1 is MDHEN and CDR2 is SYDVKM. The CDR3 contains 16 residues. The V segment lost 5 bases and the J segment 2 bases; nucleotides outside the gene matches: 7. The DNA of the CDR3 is TGTGCCAGCAGTCCACCTAGCGGGACACCCTACAATGAGCAGTTCTTC. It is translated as CASSPPSGTPYNEQFF.

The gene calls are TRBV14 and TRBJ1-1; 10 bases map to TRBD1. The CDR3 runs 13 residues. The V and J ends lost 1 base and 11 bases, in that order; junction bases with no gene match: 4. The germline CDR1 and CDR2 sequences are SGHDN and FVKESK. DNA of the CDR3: TGTGCCAGCAGCCAAGGACAGGGGGCATGGGCTTTCTTT. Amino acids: CASSQGQGAWAFF. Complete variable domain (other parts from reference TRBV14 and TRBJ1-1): EAGVTQFPSHSVIEKGQTVTLRCDPISGHDNLYWYRRVMGKEIKFLLHFVKESKQDESGMPNNRFLAERTGGTYSTLKVQPAELEDSGVYFCASSQGQGAWAFFGQGTRLTVV.

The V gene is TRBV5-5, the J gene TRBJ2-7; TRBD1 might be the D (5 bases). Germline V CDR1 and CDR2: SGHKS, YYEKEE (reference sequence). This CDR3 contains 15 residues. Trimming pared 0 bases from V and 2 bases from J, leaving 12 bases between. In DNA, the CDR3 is TGTGCCAGCAGCTTGGTTAGGACACAGACCTACGAGCAGTACTTC. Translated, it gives CASSLVRTQTYEQYF. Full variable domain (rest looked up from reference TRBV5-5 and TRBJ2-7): DAGVTQSPTHLIKTRGQQVTLRCSPISGHKSVSWYQQVLGQGPQFIFQYYEKEERGRGNFPDRFSARQFPNYSSELNVNALLLGDSALYLCASSLVRTQTYEQYFGPGTRLTVT.

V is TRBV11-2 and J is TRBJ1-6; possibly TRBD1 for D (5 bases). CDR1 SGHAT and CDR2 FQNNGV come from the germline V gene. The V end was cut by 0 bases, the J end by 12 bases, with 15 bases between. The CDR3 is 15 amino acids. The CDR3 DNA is TGTGCCAGCAGCTTAGAGAGGCAGGGCTCGCTACCCCTCCACTTT. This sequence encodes CASSLERQGSLPLHF. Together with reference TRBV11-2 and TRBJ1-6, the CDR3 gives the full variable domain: EAGVAQSPRYKIIEKRQSVAFWCNPISGHATLYWYQQILGQGPKLLIQFQNNGVVDDSQLPKDRFSAERLKGVDSTLKIQPAKLEDSAVYLCASSLERQGSLPLHFGNGTRLTVT.

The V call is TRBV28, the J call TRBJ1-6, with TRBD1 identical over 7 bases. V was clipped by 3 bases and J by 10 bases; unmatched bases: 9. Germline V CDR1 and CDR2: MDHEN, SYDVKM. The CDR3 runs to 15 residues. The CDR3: CASSFRDSLISPLHF. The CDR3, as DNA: TGTGCCAGCAGTTTTAGGGACAGTCTGATCTCACCCCTCCACTTT.

CDR3 loop: CASHGGGAVETQYF. CDR3 nucleotide sequence: TGCGCCAGCCACGGCGGGGGGGCCGTTGAGACCCAGTACTTC. This rearrangement joins TRBV5-1 to TRBJ2-5; 9 nucleotides line up with TRBD2. CDR3 length equals 14 residues. Germline V lookup: CDR1 SGHRS, CDR2 YFSETQ. The junction had 9 bases not matched to a gene; V was cut back by 7 bases and J by 5 bases.

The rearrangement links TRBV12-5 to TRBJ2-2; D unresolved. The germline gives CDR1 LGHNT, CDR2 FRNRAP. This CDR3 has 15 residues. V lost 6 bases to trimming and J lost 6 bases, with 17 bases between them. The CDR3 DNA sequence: TGTGCTAGTGGGATTGGTCCTATTCAAGCCGGGGAGCTGTTTTTT. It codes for CASGIGPIQAGELFF.